This record concerns one T cell receptor beta chain sequence. These data originate in a study of beta chain features in type 1 diabetes. Investigators reverse transcribed all isolated RNA, so they sequenced expressed TCRB transcripts. Some clones are missing from TCRdb's copy, which holds only in-frame ones; the method was immunoSEQ multiplex PCR. Here the sample spans 900,000 or so clones, 17% being singletons. The germline V and J ends were trimmed by 3 bases and 5 bases, with 9 bases remaining between them. This CDR3 contains 13 residues. The germline V gene has CDR1 SGHVS and CDR2 FNYEAQ. Sequencing was done on a sample of naive CD4+ T cells from blood. The source is a woman between 18 and 29 years old in good health. The rearrangement uses TRBV7-6 and TRBJ2-3, with a weak D call TRBD1 (5 bases). As DNA, the CDR3 is TGTGCCAGCAGCTTGGCAGGGCAAGATACGCAGTATTTT. Its protein product is CASSLAGQDTQYF.